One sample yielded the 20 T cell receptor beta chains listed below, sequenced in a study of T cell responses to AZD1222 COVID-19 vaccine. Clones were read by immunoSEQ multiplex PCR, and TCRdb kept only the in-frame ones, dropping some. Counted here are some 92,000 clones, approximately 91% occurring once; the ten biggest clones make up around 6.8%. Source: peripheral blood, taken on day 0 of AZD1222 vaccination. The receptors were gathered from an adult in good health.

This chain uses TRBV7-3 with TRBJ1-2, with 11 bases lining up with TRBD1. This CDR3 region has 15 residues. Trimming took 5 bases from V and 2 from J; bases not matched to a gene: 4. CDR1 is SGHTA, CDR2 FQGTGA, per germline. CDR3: CASSAGDRGNYGYTF. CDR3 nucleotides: TGTGCCAGCAGCGCGGGGGACAGGGGGAACTATGGCTACACCTTC.

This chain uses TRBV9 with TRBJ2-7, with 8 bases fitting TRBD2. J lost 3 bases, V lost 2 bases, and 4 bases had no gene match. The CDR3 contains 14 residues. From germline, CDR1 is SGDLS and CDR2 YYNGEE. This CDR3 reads CASSVTGGYYEQYF. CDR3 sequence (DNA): TGTGCCAGCAGCGTGACGGGGGGGTACTACGAGCAGTACTTC.

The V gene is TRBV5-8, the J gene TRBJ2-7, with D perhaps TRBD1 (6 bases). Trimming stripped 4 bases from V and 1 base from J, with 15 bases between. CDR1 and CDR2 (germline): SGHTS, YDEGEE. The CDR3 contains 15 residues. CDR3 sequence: CASSAYRVGSYEQYF. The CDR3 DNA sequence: TGTGCCAGCAGCGCCTACAGGGTGGGTTCCTACGAGCAGTACTTC.

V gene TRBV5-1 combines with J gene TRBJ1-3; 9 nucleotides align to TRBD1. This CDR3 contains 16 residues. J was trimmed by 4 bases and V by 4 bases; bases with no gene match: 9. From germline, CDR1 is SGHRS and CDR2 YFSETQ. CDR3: CASSAYTGGFGNTIYF. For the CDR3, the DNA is TGCGCCAGCAGCGCATATACAGGGGGCTTCGGAAACACCATATATTTT.

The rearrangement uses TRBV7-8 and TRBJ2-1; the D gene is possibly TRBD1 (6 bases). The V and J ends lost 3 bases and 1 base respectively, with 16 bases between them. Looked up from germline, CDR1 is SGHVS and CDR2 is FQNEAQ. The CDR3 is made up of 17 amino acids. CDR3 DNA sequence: TGTGCCAGCAGCTTCTTGTTCGGACAGTTTTCCTACAATGAGCAGTTCTTC. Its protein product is CASSFLFGQFSYNEQFF. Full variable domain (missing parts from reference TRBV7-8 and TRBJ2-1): GAGVSQSPRYKVAKRGQDVALRCDPISGHVSLFWYQQALGQGPEFLTYFQNEAQLDKSGLPSDRFFAERPEGSVSTLKIQRTQQEDSAVYLCASSFLFGQFSYNEQFFGPGTRLTVL.

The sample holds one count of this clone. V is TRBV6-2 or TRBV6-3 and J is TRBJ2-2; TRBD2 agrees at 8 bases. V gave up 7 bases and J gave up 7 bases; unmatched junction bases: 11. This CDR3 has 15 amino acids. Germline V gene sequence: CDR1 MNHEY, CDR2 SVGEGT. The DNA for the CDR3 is TGTGCCAGCACCCCCTATAGCGGGGACGTCGGGGAGCTGTTTTTT. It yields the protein CASTPYSGDVGELFF.

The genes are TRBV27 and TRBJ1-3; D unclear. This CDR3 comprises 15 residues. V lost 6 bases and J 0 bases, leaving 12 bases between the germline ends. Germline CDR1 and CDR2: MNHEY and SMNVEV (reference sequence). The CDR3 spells CASSSSIHSGNTIYF. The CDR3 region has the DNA TGTGCCAGCAGCTCCAGTATTCACTCTGGAAACACCATATATTTT.

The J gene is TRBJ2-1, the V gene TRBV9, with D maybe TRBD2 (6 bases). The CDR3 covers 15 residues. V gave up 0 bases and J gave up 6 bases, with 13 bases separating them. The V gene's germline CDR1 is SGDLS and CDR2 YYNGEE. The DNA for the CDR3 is TGTGCCAGCAGCGTAGTAGGAGGGCCTGGCAATGAGCAGTTCTTC. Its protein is CASSVVGGPGNEQFF.

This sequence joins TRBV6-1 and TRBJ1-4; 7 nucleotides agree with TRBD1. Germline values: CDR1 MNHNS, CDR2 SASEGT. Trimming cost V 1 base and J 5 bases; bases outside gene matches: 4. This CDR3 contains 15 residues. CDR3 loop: CASSEGGTDNEKLFF. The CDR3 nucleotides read TGTGCCAGCAGTGAAGGAGGGACAGACAATGAAAAACTGTTTTTT.

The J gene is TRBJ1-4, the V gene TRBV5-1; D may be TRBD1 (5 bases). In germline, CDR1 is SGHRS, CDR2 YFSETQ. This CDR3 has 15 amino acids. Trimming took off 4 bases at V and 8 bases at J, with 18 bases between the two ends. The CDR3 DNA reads TGCGCCAGCAGCCGGGATGGAGGGGTGGGCGAAAAACTGTTTTTT. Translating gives CASSRDGGVGEKLFF.

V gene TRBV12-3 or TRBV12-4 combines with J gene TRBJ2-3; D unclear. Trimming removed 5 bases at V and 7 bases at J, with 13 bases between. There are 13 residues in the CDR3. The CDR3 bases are TGTGCCAGCAGTCGGACGCCGCGGAATACGCAGTATTTT. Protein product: CASSRTPRNTQYF.

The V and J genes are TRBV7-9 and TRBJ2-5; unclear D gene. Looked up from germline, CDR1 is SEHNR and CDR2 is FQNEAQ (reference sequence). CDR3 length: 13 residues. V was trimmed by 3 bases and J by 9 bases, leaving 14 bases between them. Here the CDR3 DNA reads TGTGCCAGCAGCTTTCGGATGGTAGGATCCCAGTACTTC. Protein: CASSFRMVGSQYF.

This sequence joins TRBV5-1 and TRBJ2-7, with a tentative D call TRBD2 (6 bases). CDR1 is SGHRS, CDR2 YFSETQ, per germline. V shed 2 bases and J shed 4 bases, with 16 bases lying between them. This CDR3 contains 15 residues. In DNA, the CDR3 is TGCGCCAGCAGCTTTTGGGACTCAAGGGTGTACGAGCAGTACTTC. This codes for CASSFWDSRVYEQYF.

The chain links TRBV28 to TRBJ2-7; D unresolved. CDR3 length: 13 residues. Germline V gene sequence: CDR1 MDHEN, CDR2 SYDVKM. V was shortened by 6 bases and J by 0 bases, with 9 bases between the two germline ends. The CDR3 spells CASRLPSSYEQYF. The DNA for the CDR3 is TGTGCCAGCAGACTCCCGAGCTCCTACGAGCAGTACTTC.

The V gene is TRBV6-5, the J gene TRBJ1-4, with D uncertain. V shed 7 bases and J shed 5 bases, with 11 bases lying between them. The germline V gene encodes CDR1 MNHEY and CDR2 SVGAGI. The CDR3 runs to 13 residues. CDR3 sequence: CASILGPNEKLFF. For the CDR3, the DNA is TGTGCCAGCATCTTGGGTCCGAATGAAAAACTGTTTTTT.

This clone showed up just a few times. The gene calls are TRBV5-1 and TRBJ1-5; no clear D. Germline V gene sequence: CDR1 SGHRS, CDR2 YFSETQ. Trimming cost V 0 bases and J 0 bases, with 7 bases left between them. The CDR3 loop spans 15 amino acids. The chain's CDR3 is CASSLEGISNQPQHF. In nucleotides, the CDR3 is TGCGCCAGCAGCTTGGAGGGAATTAGCAATCAGCCCCAGCATTTT.

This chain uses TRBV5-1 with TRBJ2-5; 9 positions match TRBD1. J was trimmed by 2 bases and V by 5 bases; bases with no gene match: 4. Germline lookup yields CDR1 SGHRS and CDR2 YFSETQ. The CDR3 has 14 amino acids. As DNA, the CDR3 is TGCGCCAGCAGAAGGGACAGGGTACAAGAGACCCAGTACTTC. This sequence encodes CASRRDRVQETQYF. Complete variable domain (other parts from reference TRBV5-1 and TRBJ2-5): KAGVTQTPRYLIKTRGQQVTLSCSPISGHRSVSWYQQTPGQGLQFLFEYFSETQRNKGNFPGRFSGRQFSNSRSEMNVSTLELGDSALYLCASRRDRVQETQYFGPGTRLLVL.

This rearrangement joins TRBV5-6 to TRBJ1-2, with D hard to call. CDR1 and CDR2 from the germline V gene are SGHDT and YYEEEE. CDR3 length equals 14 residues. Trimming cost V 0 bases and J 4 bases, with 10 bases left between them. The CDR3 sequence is CASSLDVGGYGYTF. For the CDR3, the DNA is TGTGCCAGCAGCTTGGACGTAGGCGGCTATGGCTACACCTTC.

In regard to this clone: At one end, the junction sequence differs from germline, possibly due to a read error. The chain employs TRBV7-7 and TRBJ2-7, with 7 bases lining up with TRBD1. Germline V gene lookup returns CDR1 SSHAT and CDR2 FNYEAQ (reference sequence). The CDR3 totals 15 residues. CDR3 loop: CASSLRQGASYEQYF. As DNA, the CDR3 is TGTGCTAGCAGTCTACGACAGGGCGCATCCTACGAGCAGTACTTC. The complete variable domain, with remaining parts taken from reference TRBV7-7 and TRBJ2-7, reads GAGVSQSPRYKVTKRGQDVTLRCDPISSHATLYWYQQALGQGPEFLTYFNYEAQPDKSGLPSDRFSAERPEGSISTLTIQRTEQRDSAMYRCASSLRQGASYEQYFGPGTRLTVT.

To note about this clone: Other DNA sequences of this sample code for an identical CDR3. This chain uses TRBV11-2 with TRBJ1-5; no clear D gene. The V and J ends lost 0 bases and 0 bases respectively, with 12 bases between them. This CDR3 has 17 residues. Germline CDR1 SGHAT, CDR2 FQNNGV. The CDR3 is CASSLDPVEYSNQPQHF. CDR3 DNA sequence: TGTGCCAGCAGCTTAGATCCGGTAGAATATAGCAATCAGCCCCAGCATTTT. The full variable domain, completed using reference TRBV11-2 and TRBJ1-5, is EAGVAQSPRYKIIEKRQSVAFWCNPISGHATLYWYQQILGQGPKLLIQFQNNGVVDDSQLPKDRFSAERLKGVDSTLKIQPAKLEDSAVYLCASSLDPVEYSNQPQHFGDGTRLSIL.